This T cell receptor beta chain was documented in a study of blood T cells in healthy people across ages. Study observations and caveats: As naive T cell percentage varied, TCR beta diversity correlated strongly with it.

With regard to this clonotype: Its target is unknown.

For every donor, a draw yielded around 10 milliliters of peripheral blood. Alongside a J-beta primer mix, a sample-barcoded 5' primer served in a second PCR lasting roughly 6 to 11 cycles. TCRdb re-called the 5' RACE reads through MiXCR, storing one row per CDR3 protein. The sample holds approximately 1.5 million distinct CDR3 sequences, 34% seen once. Germline V gives CDR1 SGDLS, CDR2 YYNGEE. This CDR3 spans 12 amino acids. V was cut by 0 bases and J by 15 bases, with 13 bases left in between. Sequenced sample: blood. This clonotype was obtained from a woman aged 25 to 39 in good health. This chain links TRBV9 with TRBJ2-1, with a weak D call TRBD1 (5 bases). CDR3 sequence reads: CASSVGQGRRFF. DNA for the CDR3: TGTGCCAGCAGCGTAGGGCAGGGTCGTAGGTTCTTC.